This T cell receptor beta chain originates from a study of blood T cell repertoires in COVID-19. Whole-study context: The study drew acute and convalescent COVID-19 samples from the United States, Italy and Spain. From T cells, B-cell-depleted T cells, or PBMCs came the material, which was cDNA or gDNA.

Clones were sequenced by immunoSEQ multiplex PCR, and TCRdb holds only the in-frame ones, with some missing. The sample yields approximately 100,000 clones, 65% to 80% seen once. Germline CDR1 reads SGHNT; CDR2 reads YENEEA. The CDR3 is 15 amino acids. V was trimmed by 0 bases and J by 2 bases, leaving 8 bases between them. The chain recombines TRBV11-3 with TRBJ2-1; D may be TRBD2 (6 bases). Specimen: peripheral blood. This TCR came from a man between 65 and 79 years old with active or convalescent COVID-19. The chain's CDR3 is CASSLDGGPYNEQFF. The CDR3 nucleotides read TGTGCCAGCAGCTTAGACGGGGGTCCCTACAATGAGCAGTTCTTC. The full variable domain, in which reference TRBV11-3 and TRBJ2-1 provide the parts outside the CDR3, is EAGVVQSPRYKIIEKKQPVAFWCNPISGHNTLYWYLQNLGQGPELLIRYENEEAVDDSQLPKDRFSAERLKGVDSTLKIQPAELGDSAVYLCASSLDGGPYNEQFFGPGTRLTVL.